This T cell receptor (beta chain) derives from a study of blood T cell repertoires in COVID-19. About the study: Acute-phase and convalescent COVID-19 samples originated in the United States, Italy and Spain. Sources were T cells, B-cell-depleted T cells, or PBMCs; the material itself was cDNA or gDNA.

This clone is a singleton in its sample. V was trimmed by 6 bases and J by 0 bases, leaving 11 bases between them. The V gene's germline CDR1 is KGHSH and CDR2 LQKENI. CDR3 length: 14 residues. In Seattle, patients joined the study during active infection and were tracked longitudinally. Authors' processing steps: How many nucleated cells were present was estimated from reference gene primer amplification. This table comes from immunoSEQ multiplex PCR, and its TCRdb copy is limited to in-frame clones, with some not included. D and trimming come from the DNA, and the V and J calls and clone size come from that table. The repertoire holds approximately 320,000 clones, with nearly 90% as singletons.

The sequenced material came from peripheral blood. V usage is TRBV18 and J usage is TRBJ2-5; D gene uncertain. This receptor was identified in a woman aged 25 to 39 with COVID-19, enrolled during active disease. CDR3 in amino acids: CASSRGSHQETQYF. Written as DNA, the CDR3 is TGTGCCAGCTCGCGAGGTTCCCACCAAGAGACCCAGTACTTC.